Detailed here is one TCR beta chain. Source study methods: Amplification with reference gene primers provided the estimates of nucleated cell counts. The method was immunoSEQ multiplex PCR; TCRdb's version includes in-frame clones alone and lacks a portion of them. The V and J calls and the clone size are those of that table, but D and trimming were determined from the DNA. This table holds 200,000 to 250,000 clones, 70% to 90% found once. The sample is drawn from a study of blood T cell repertoires in COVID-19. The overall study: COVID-19 samples collected from the United States, Italy and Spain covered acute and convalescent phases. In each case, the material was cDNA or gDNA derived from T cells, B-cell-depleted T cells, or PBMCs.

The sample comprised peripheral blood. The TCR was taken from a woman in her seventies with active or convalescent COVID-19.

CDR3 loop: CASGTAGGVYNEQFF. The CDR3 DNA reads TGTGCCAGCGGTACGGCGGGAGGGGTGTACAATGAGCAGTTCTTC. The chain couples TRBV6-5 to TRBJ2-1; 9 bases are a match to TRBD2. Germline trimming cut 8 bases from V and 4 bases from J; bases unmatched to any gene: 9. Per the germline V gene, CDR1 is MNHEY and CDR2 is SVGAGI. This CDR3 is built from 15 residues.